These 26 T cell receptor beta chains came from one sample sequenced in a study of cytomegalovirus exposure and HLA in healthy donors. Primers for the PCR totalled 60 Vbeta and 13 Jbeta. Assay: immunoSEQ multiplex PCR; the TCRdb copy retains only in-frame clones and omits some. The sample shows more than 100,000 clones, around 80% of them seen only once. The sample consisted of PBMCs. The receptors were sampled from a female donor in good health and CMV-seropositive.

A few counts support this clone. The chain joins TRBV18 to TRBJ2-7; 12 nucleotides match TRBD2. The V and J ends lost 3 bases and 2 bases, in that order; junction bases with no gene match: 2. The germline V gene has CDR1 KGHSH and CDR2 LQKENI. This CDR3 region has 15 residues. The CDR3: CASSPGLAGTYEQYF. CDR3 DNA sequence: TGTGCCAGCTCACCTGGACTAGCGGGGACCTACGAGCAGTACTTC.

The rearrangement links TRBV30 to TRBJ2-3; 8 bases align to TRBD2. V trimming: 3 bases; J trimming: 12 bases; junction bases outside the gene matches: 14. CDR1 is GTSNPN, CDR2 SVGIG, per germline (reference sequence). The CDR3 is made up of 14 amino acids. In DNA, the CDR3 is TGTGCCTGGAGCCCCGGTAGCGGGGTGGATATACAGTATTTT. This codes for CAWSPGSGVDIQYF.

V usage is TRBV4-1 and J usage is TRBJ2-7; tentatively, D is TRBD1 (5 bases). Germline values: CDR1 MGHRA, CDR2 YSYEKL. V dropped 2 bases and J dropped 1 base, with 12 bases sitting between them. This CDR3 region has 15 residues. The CDR3 DNA follows: TGCGCCAGCAGCCAATTCGCCAGGGTATCCTACGAGCAGTACTTC. It yields the protein CASSQFARVSYEQYF.

This clone was observed once. In DNA form, the CDR3 reads TGTGCCAGCACCACTCTCTGGCGGGAGCAAAGAAATGAGCAGTTCTTC. Amino acids: CASTTLWREQRNEQFF. The V and J genes are TRBV27 and TRBJ2-1; 7 bases fit TRBD2. The CDR3 spans 16 residues. Trimming took 7 bases from V and 7 from J; bases not matched to a gene: 16. The germline V gene has CDR1 MNHEY and CDR2 SMNVEV (reference sequence).

This clone was picked up a small number of times. The gene calls are TRBV28 and TRBJ2-7, with unresolved D. The V gene lost 6 bases and the J gene lost 2 bases, with 8 bases spanning the gap. The CDR3 has 12 residues. The germline V gene encodes CDR1 MDHEN and CDR2 SYDVKM. CDR3 nucleotides: TGTGCCAGCAGCCATAGTCCCTACGAGCAGTACTTC. This codes for CASSHSPYEQYF.

Only a few counts were recorded for this clone. The chain uses TRBV2 and TRBJ2-7, with D perhaps matching TRBD2 (7 bases). In germline, CDR1 is SNHLY, CDR2 FYNNEI. CDR3 length: 14 residues. V was trimmed by 7 bases and J by 2 bases, leaving 15 bases between them. The CDR3 loop reads CASTRGGGTYEQYF. CDR3 nucleotide sequence: TGTGCCAGCACCAGGGGAGGGGGAACCTACGAGCAGTACTTC.

This clone was picked up one time. The gene calls are TRBV2 and TRBJ1-3, with TRBD1 matching 9 bases. Germline trimming cut 11 bases from V and 6 bases from J; bases unmatched to any gene: 14. Germline V CDR1 and CDR2: SNHLY, FYNNEI. CDR3 length: 15 residues. The CDR3 DNA follows: TGTGCCGGACGGCGGCCGGGACAGGGTTTAAACACCATATATTTT. It is translated as CAGRRPGQGLNTIYF.

CDR3 region: CASSLVAGGLGTEAFF. The CDR3 DNA is TGTGCCAGCAGCTTGGTTGCAGGGGGGTTGGGCACTGAAGCTTTCTTT. The V call is TRBV5-4, the J call TRBJ1-1; 7 bases fit TRBD1. Per the germline V gene, CDR1 is SGHNT and CDR2 is YYREEE (reference sequence). The CDR3 spans 16 residues. J was trimmed by 4 bases and V by 0 bases; bases with no gene match: 9.

The chain combines TRBV6-6 with TRBJ2-2; 11 bases fit TRBD2. The CDR3 sequence is 14 residues long. Germline CDR1 is MNHNY and CDR2 is SVGAGI (reference sequence). Trimming at V came to 8 bases and at J to 7 bases, leaving 6 bases not matched to a gene. CDR3 protein: CASGLAGGFGELFF. CDR3 DNA sequence: TGTGCCAGCGGGTTAGCGGGAGGGTTCGGGGAGCTGTTTTTT.

This chain links TRBV6-5 with TRBJ1-4; D may be TRBD1 (6 bases). V lost 6 bases and J lost 14, with 25 bases in between. The CDR3 contains 15 residues. Germline assignment: CDR1 MNHEY and CDR2 SVGAGI. The CDR3 is CASRPPGGGASGLFF. The CDR3 nucleotides read TGTGCCAGCAGACCCCCGGGGGGGGGCGCGTCAGGGCTGTTTTTT.

CDR3 protein: CATGLAGVLGTGELFF. DNA for the CDR3: TGTGCCACCGGCCTAGCGGGAGTTCTAGGCACCGGGGAGCTGTTTTTT. J is TRBJ2-2 and V is TRBV10-3, with 10 bases matching TRBD2. The length of the CDR3 is 16 residues. V was pared by 10 bases and J by 4 bases, with 12 bases of the junction left unmatched. The germline V gene has CDR1 ENHRY and CDR2 SYGVKD.

The chain combines TRBV5-1 with TRBJ1-2; D is uncertain. The ends were cut back, 0 bases at V and 4 bases at J, with 10 bases in the middle. Germline values: CDR1 SGHRS, CDR2 YFSETQ. This CDR3 has 14 amino acids. The CDR3 DNA is TGCGCCAGCAGCTTGGCCCAGTCCCTCTATGGCTACACCTTC. Its protein is CASSLAQSLYGYTF.

V usage is TRBV19 and J usage is TRBJ1-5; TRBD1 is a possible D gene (5 bases). Trimming took 0 bases from V and 6 from J, leaving 9 bases between them. The CDR3 is made up of 14 amino acids. In germline, CDR1 is LNHDA, CDR2 SQIVND (reference sequence). The DNA for the CDR3 is TGTGCCAGTAGTATAGAAGGGGAAGGTCAGCCCCAGCATTTT. Amino acid sequence: CASSIEGEGQPQHF.

A word on this clone: One end of the junction is discordant with germline, which a read error may explain. V is TRBV7-9 and J is TRBJ2-7; a weak D match, TRBD2 (5 bases). CDR3 length equals 14 residues. Germline lookup yields CDR1 SEHNR and CDR2 FQNEAQ (reference sequence). Here the CDR3 reads CSSSLGGLLYEQYF. CDR3 nucleotides: TGTTCCAGCAGCTTAGGCGGACTTCTCTACGAGCAGTACTTC.

The DNA for the CDR3 is TGTGCCAGCAGTGGCGACAGGTATCAGCCCCAGCATTTT. It encodes CASSGDRYQPQHF. The chain couples TRBV6-1 to TRBJ1-5; D possibly corresponds to TRBD1 (6 bases). From germline, CDR1 is MNHNS and CDR2 SASEGT. The CDR3 loop spans 13 amino acids. Trimming took off 4 bases at V and 5 bases at J, with 9 bases between the two ends.

The CDR3 bases are TGTGCCAGCAGTTACTCCGAAGGTAGCGGGACTGAAGCTTTCTTT. This encodes CASSYSEGSGTEAFF. This sequence joins TRBV6-6 and TRBJ1-1; no clear D gene. CDR1 and CDR2 from the germline V gene are MNHNY and SVGAGI (reference sequence). V lost 0 bases, J lost 5 bases, and 13 bases lay in between. CDR3 length: 15 amino acids.

This clone has just a few counts. The chain joins TRBV14 to TRBJ2-3; 10 nucleotides line up with TRBD2. This CDR3 has 16 amino acids. With 5 bases clipped from V and 6 bases from J, the junction kept 11 bases outside the gene matches. Per the germline V gene, CDR1 is SGHDN and CDR2 is FVKESK. The CDR3 DNA reads TGTGCCAGCAGCAAAGCGAGCGGGGGGGCCACGGATACGCAGTATTTT. Translation gives CASSKASGGATDTQYF.

This clone was detected only a few times. The chain couples TRBV5-4 to TRBJ2-3; TRBD2 is a possible D gene (5 bases). With 3 bases removed from V and 0 bases from J, the gap between germline ends came to 20 bases. Per the germline V gene, CDR1 is SGHNT and CDR2 is YYREEE (reference sequence). This CDR3 is built from 18 residues. The CDR3 DNA follows: TGTGCCAGCAGCTCGCCGGGAAAACCTGAATTTAGCACAGATACGCAGTATTTT. It codes for CASSSPGKPEFSTDTQYF.

V is TRBV5-5 and J is TRBJ2-7, with D possibly matching TRBD1 (6 bases). Germline V CDR1 and CDR2: SGHKS, YYEKEE (reference sequence). The V end lost 1 base, the J end lost 1 base, and 9 bases lay between the germline ends. The CDR3 totals 14 residues. The CDR3 region is CASSLIGGSYEQYF. The CDR3 bases are TGTGCCAGCAGCTTGATAGGGGGTTCCTACGAGCAGTACTTC.

CDR3 protein: CSVEDQGKQETQYF. CDR3 sequence (DNA): TGCAGCGTTGAGGACCAGGGAAAACAAGAGACCCAGTACTTC. This sequence joins TRBV29-1 and TRBJ2-5; tentative D call: TRBD1 (5 bases). This CDR3 contains 14 residues. The germline V and J ends were trimmed by 3 bases and 2 bases, with 13 bases remaining between them. The germline CDR1 and CDR2 sequences are SQVTM and ANQGSEA.

DNA of the CDR3: TGTGCCAGCAGCTTGCGGGGGGGCACAGATACGCAGTATTTT. Protein product: CASSLRGGTDTQYF. This rearrangement joins TRBV5-4 to TRBJ2-3; 7 bases are shared with TRBD2. This CDR3 region has 14 residues. In germline, CDR1 is SGHNT, CDR2 YYREEE (reference sequence). Trimming at V came to 1 base and at J to 1 base, leaving 0 bases not matched to a gene.

The chain employs TRBV10-3 and TRBJ2-1, with 9 positions matching TRBD2. The CDR3 consists of 16 residues. V lost 0 bases and J lost 0; bases outside the gene matches: 0. The germline V gene has CDR1 ENHRY and CDR2 SYGVKD. The CDR3 reads CAISESSGSSYNEQFF. The CDR3 coding sequence is TGTGCCATCAGTGAGTCTAGCGGGAGCTCCTACAATGAGCAGTTCTTC.

This clone showed up just once. The chain has TRBV5-1 and TRBJ2-5, with TRBD1 identical over 8 bases. The V segment lost 0 bases and the J segment 5 bases; nucleotides outside the gene matches: 6. This CDR3 region has 15 residues. Germline V gives CDR1 SGHRS, CDR2 YFSETQ. The CDR3 sequence is CASSLAQGAGETQYF. The CDR3 DNA sequence: TGCGCCAGCAGCTTGGCCCAGGGGGCTGGGGAGACCCAGTACTTC.

This clone occurred a few times. The J gene is TRBJ1-2, the V gene TRBV25-1; D is possibly TRBD1 (6 bases). The germline V gene encodes CDR1 MGHDK and CDR2 SYGVNS. The CDR3 extends over 15 amino acids. The V end lost 1 base, the J end lost 5 bases, and 14 bases lay between the germline ends. Written as DNA, the CDR3 is TGTGCCAGCAGTGAATGGGGGGGCGCAGGGTATGGCTACACCTTC. This codes for CASSEWGGAGYGYTF.

J is TRBJ1-5 and V is TRBV10-3; maybe TRBD1 (5 bases). Germline CDR1 ENHRY, CDR2 SYGVKD. The CDR3 spans 15 residues. V dropped 0 bases and J dropped 5 bases, with 11 bases sitting between them. The CDR3 protein is CAISESGRAHQPQHF. The CDR3 nucleotides read TGTGCCATCAGTGAGTCAGGCAGGGCGCATCAGCCCCAGCATTTT.

This chain uses TRBV10-1 with TRBJ2-2; 11 bases fit TRBD1. This CDR3 has 16 residues. CDR1 and CDR2 (germline): WNHNN, SYGVQD (reference sequence). J was trimmed by 5 bases and V by 7 bases; bases with no gene match: 9. CDR3 DNA: TGCGCCAGCAAATTTCCGGGACAGGGGGTGACCGGGGAGCTGTTTTTT. It encodes CASKFPGQGVTGELFF.